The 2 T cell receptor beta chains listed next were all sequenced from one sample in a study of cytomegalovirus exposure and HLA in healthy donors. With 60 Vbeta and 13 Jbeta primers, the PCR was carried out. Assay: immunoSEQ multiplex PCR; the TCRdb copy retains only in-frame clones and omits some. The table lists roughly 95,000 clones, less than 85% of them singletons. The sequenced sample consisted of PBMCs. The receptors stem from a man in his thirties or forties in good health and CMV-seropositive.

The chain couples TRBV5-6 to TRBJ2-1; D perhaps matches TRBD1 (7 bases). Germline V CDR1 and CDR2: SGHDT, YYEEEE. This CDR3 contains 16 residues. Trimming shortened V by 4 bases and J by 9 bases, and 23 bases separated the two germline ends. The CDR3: CASSPPMGLRDSEQFF. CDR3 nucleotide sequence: TGTGCCAGCAGCCCGCCAATGGGACTTAGGGACAGTGAGCAGTTCTTC.

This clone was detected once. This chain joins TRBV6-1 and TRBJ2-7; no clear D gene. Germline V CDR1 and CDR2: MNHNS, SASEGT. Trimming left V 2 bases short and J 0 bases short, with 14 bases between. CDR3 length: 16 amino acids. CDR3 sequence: CASSERSSLSSYEQYV. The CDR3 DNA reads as TGTGCCAGCAGTGAAAGGAGCAGCCTAAGCTCCTACGAGCAGTACGTC.